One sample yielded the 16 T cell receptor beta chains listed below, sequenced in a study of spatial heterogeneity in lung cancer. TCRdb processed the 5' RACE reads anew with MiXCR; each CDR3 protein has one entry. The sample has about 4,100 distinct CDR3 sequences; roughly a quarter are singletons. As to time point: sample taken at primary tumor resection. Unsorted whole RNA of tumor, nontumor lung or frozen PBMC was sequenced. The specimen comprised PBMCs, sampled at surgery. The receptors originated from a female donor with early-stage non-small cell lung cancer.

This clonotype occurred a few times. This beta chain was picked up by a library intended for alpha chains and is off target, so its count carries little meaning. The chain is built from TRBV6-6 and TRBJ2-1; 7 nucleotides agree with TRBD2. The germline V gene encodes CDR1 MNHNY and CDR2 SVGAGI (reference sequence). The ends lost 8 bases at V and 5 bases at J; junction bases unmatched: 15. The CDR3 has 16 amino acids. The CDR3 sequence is CASLWGASGNDNEQFF. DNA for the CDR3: TGTGCCAGCCTATGGGGCGCTAGCGGAAACGACAATGAGCAGTTCTTC.

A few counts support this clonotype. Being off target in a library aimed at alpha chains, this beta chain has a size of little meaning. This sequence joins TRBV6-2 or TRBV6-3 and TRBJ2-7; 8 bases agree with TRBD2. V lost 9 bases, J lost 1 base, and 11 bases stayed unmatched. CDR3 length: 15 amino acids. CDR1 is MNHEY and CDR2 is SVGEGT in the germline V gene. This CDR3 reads CASRFSGRNSYEQYF. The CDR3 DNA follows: TGTGCCAGTCGCTTCAGCGGGAGAAATTCCTACGAGCAGTACTTC.

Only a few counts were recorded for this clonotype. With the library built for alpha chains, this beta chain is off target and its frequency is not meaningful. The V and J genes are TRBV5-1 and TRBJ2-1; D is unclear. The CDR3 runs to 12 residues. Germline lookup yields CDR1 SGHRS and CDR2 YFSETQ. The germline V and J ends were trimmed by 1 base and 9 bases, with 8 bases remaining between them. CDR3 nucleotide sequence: TGCGCCAGCAGCTTGCTACCCGGTGAGCAGTTCTTC. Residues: CASSLLPGEQFF.

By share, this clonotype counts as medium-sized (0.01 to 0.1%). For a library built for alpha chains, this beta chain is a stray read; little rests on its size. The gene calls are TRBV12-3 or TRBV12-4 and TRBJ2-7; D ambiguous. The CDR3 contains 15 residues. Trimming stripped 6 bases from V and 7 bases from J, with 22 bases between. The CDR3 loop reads CASSPRSPKFGEQYF. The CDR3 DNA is TGTGCCAGCAGCCCAAGGTCCCCGAAGTTTGGTGAGCAGTACTTC.

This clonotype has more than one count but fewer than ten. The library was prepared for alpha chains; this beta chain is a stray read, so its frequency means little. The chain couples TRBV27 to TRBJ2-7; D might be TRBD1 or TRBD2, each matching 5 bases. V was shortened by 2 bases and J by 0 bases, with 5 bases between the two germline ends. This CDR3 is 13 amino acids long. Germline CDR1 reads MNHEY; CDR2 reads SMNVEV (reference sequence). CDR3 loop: CASSLGGSYEQYF. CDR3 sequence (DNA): TGTGCCAGCAGTTTAGGGGGCTCCTACGAGCAGTACTTC.

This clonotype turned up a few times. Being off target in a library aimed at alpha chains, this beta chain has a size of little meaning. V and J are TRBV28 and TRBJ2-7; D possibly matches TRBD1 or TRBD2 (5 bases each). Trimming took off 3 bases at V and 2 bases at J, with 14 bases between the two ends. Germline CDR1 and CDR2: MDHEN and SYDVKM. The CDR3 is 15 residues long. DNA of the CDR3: TGTGCCAGCAGTTTCGCCGGGACGGCCACCTACGAGCAGTACTTC. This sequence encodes CASSFAGTATYEQYF.

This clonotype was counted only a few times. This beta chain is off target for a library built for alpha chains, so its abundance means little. The CDR3 protein is CASTVFRDPYEQYF. The DNA for the CDR3 is TGTGCCAGCACGGTTTTCCGGGACCCCTACGAGCAGTACTTC. The chain couples TRBV2 to TRBJ2-7; the D call may be TRBD1 or TRBD2 (5 bases each). V dropped 7 bases and J dropped 2 bases, with 15 bases sitting between them. The CDR3 runs to 14 residues. Germline CDR1 SNHLY, CDR2 FYNNEI.

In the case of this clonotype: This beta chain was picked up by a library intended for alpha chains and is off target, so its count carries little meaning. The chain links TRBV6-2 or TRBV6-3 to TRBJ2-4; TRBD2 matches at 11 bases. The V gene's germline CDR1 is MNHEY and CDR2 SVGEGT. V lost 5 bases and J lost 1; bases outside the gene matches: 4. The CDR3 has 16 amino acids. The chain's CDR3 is CASSRPSGRAKNIQYF. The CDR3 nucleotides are TGTGCCAGCAGTCGGCCTAGCGGGAGGGCCAAAAACATTCAGTACTTC.

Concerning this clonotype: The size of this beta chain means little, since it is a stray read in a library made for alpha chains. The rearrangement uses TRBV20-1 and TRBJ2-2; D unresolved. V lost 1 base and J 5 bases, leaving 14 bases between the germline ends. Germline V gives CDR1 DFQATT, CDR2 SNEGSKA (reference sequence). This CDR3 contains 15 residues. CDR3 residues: CSARAPPLGTGELFF. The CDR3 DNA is TGCAGTGCTAGAGCCCCCCCCCTCGGGACCGGGGAGCTGTTTTTT.

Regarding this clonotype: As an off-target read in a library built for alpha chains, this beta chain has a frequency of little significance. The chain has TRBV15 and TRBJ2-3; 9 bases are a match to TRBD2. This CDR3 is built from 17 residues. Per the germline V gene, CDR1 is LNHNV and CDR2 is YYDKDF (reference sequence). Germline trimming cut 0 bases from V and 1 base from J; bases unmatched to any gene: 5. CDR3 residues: CATSRDPTSGRTDTQYF. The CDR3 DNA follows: TGTGCCACCAGCAGAGATCCGACTAGCGGTCGCACAGATACGCAGTATTTT.

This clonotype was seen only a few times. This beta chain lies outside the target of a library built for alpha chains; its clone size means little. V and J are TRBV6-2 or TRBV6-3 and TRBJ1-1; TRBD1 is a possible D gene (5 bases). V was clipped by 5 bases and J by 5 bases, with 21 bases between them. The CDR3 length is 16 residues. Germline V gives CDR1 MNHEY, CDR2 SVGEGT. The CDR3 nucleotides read TGTGCCAGCAGTAACCGGGAGTTTTCGGGGGAGACTGAAGCTTTCTTT. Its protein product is CASSNREFSGETEAFF.

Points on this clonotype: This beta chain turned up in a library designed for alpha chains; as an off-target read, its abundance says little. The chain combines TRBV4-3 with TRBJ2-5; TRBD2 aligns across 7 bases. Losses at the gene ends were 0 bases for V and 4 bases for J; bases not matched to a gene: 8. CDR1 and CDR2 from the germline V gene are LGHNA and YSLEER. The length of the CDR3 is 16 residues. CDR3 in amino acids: CASSQDWGGSPETQYF. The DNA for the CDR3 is TGCGCCAGCAGCCAAGATTGGGGCGGGAGTCCAGAGACCCAGTACTTC.

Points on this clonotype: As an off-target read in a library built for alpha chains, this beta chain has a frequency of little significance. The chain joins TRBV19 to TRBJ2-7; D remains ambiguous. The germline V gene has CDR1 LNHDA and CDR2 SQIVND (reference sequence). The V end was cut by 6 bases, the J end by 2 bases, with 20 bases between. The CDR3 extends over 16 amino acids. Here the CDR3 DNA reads TGTGCCAGTAGCCAACAGACCGCTACTATACCCTACGAGCAGTACTTC. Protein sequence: CASSQQTATIPYEQYF.

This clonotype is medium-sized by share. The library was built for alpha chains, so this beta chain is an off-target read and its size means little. The CDR3 sequence is CSAEGQAQETQYF. CDR3 nucleotides: TGCAGTGCGGAGGGACAAGCCCAAGAGACCCAGTACTTC. The chain carries TRBV20-1 and TRBJ2-5; the D gene could be TRBD1 or TRBD2 (6 bases each). Deletions cut 6 bases from V and 1 base from J, with 12 bases between. The CDR3 length is 13 residues. Germline CDR1 DFQATT, CDR2 SNEGSKA (reference sequence).

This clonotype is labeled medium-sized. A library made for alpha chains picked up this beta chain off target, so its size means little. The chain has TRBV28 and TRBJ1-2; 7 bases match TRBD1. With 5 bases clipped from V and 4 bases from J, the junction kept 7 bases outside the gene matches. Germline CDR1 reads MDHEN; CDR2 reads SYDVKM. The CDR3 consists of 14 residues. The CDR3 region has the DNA TGTGCCAGCAGTACGCCGGGACAGCCCTATGGCTACACCTTC. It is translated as CASSTPGQPYGYTF.

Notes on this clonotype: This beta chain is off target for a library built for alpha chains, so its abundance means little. CDR3 DNA sequence: TGTGCCAGCAGGGTGCTAGGGGCCGGGGATGAGCAGTTCTTC. It yields the protein CASRVLGAGDEQFF. V is TRBV5-6 and J is TRBJ2-1; the D gene could be TRBD1 or TRBD2 (5 bases each). The germline CDR1 and CDR2 sequences are SGHDT and YYEEEE. The CDR3 covers 14 residues. The V end was cut by 5 bases, the J end by 8 bases, with 17 bases between. The variable domain in full, completed from reference TRBV5-6 and TRBJ2-1, reads DAGVTQSPTHLIKTRGQQVTLRCSPKSGHDTVSWYQQALGQGPQFIFQYYEEEERQRGNFPDRFSGHQFPNYSSELNVNALLLGDSALYLCASRVLGAGDEQFFGPGTRLTVL.